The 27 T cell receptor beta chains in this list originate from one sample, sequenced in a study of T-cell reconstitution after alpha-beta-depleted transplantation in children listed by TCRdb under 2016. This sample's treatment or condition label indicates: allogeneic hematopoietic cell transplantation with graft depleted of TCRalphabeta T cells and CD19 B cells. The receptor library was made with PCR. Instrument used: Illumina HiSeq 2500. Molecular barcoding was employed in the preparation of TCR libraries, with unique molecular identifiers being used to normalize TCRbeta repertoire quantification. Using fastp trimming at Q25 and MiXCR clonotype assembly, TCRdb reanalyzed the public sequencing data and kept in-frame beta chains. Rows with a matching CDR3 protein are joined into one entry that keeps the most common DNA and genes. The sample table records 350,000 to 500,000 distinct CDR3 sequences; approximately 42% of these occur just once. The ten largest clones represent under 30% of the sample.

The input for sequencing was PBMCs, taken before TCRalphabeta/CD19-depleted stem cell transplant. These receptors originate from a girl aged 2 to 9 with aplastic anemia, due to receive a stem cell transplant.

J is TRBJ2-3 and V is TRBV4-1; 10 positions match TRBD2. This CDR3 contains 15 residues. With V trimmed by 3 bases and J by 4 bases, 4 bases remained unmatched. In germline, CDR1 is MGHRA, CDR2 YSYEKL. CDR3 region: CASSHLAGDADTQYF. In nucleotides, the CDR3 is TGCGCCAGCAGCCATCTAGCGGGGGACGCAGATACGCAGTATTTT.

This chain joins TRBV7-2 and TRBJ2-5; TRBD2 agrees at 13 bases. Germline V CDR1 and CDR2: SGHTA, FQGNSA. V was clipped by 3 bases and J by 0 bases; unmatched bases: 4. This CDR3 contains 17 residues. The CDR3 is CASSFGTSGAYQETQYF. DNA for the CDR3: TGTGCCAGCAGCTTCGGGACTAGCGGGGCTTACCAAGAGACCCAGTACTTC.

The CDR3 is CSALDRGEAFF. In nucleotides, the CDR3 is TGCAGTGCCTTGGACAGGGGTGAAGCTTTCTTT. The chain employs TRBV20-1 and TRBJ1-1, with TRBD1 matching 9 bases. CDR3 length: 11 residues. Germline V gene data show CDR1 as DFQATT and CDR2 as SNEGSKA (reference sequence). Trimming removed 6 bases from V and 7 bases from J; junction bases left unmatched: 3.

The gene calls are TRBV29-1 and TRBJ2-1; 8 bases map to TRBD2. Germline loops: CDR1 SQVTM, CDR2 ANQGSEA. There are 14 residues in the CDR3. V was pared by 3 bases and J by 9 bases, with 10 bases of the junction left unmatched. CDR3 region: CSVESGRGPGEQFF. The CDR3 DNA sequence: TGCAGCGTTGAGAGCGGGAGAGGGCCCGGTGAGCAGTTCTTC.

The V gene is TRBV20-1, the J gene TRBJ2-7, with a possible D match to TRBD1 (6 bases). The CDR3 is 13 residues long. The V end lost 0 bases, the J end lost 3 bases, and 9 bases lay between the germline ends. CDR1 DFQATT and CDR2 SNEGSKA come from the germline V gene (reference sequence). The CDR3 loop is CSARERQDYEQYF. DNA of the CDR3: TGCAGTGCTAGAGAACGACAGGACTACGAGCAGTACTTC.

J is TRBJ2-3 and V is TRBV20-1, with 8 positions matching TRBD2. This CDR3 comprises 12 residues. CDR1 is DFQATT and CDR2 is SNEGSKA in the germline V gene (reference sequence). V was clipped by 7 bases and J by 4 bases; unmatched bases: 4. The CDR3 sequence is CSVQRESDTQYF. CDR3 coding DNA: TGCAGTGTACAGCGGGAGTCAGATACGCAGTATTTT.

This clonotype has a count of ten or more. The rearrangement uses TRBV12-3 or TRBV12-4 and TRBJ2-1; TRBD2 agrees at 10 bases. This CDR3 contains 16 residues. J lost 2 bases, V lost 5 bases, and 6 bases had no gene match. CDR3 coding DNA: TGTGCCAGCAGTCGGCTAGCGGGAGTCGCCTACAATGAGCAGTTCTTC. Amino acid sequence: CASSRLAGVAYNEQFF.

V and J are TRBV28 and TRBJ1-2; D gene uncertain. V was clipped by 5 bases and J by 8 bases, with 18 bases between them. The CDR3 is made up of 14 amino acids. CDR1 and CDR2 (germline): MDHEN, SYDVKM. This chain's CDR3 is CASSPPSFFYGYTF. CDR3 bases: TGTGCCAGCAGTCCCCCTTCCTTCTTTTACGGCTACACCTTC.

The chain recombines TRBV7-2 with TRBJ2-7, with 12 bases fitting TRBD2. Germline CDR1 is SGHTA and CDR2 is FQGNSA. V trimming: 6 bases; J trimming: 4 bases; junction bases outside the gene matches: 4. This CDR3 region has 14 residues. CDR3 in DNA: TGTGCCAGCAGTGAAGGACTAGCGGGGTACGAGCAGTACTTC. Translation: CASSEGLAGYEQYF.

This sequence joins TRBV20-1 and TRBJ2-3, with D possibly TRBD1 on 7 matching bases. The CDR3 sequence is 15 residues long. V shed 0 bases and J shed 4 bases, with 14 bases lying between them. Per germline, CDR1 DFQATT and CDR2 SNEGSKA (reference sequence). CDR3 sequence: CSAREDRSSADTQYF. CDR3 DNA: TGCAGTGCTAGAGAGGACAGGTCTAGCGCAGATACGCAGTATTTT.

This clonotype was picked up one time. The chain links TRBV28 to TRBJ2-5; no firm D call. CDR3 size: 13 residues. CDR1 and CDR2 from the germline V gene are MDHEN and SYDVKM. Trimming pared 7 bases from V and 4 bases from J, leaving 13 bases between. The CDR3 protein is CASTPGQAETQYF. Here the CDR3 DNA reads TGTGCCAGCACCCCAGGTCAGGCAGAGACCCAGTACTTC.

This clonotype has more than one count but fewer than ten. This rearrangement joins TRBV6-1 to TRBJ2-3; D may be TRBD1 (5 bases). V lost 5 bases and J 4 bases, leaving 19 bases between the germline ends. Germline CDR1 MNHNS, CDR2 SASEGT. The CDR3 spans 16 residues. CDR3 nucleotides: TGTGCCAGCAGTCCTTCAGGGCCTCCAAGGGCAGATACGCAGTATTTT. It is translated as CASSPSGPPRADTQYF.

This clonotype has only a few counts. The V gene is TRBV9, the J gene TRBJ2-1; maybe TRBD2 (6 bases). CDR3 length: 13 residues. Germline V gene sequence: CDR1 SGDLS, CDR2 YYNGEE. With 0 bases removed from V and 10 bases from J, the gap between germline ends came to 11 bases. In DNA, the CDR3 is TGTGCCAGCAGCGTAGGTGGCGGGACGGAGCAGTTCTTC. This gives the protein CASSVGGGTEQFF. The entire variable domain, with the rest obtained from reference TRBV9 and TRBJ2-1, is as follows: DSGVTQTPKHLITATGQRVTLRCSPRSGDLSVYWYQQSLDQGLQFLIQYYNGEERAKGNILERFSAQQFPDLHSELNLSSLELGDSALYFCASSVGGGTEQFFGPGTRLTVL.

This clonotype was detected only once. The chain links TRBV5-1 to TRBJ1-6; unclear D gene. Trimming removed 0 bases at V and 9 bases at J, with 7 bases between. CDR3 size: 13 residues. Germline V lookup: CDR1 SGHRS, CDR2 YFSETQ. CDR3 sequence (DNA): TGCGCCAGCAGCTTGGAGATCGGTTCACCCCTCCACTTT. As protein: CASSLEIGSPLHF.

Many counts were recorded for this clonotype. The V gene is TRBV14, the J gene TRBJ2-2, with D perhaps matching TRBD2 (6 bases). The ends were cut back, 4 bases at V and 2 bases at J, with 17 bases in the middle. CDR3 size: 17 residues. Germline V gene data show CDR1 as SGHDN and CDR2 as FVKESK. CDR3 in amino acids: CASSPRRGTSNTGELFF. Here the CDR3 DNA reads TGTGCCAGCAGCCCGCGACGAGGGACTTCTAACACCGGGGAGCTGTTTTTT.

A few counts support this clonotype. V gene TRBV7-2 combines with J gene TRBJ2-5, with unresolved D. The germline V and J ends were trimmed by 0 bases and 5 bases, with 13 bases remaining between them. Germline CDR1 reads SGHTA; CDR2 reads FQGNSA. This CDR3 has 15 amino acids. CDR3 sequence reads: CASSLARASWETQYF. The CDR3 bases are TGTGCCAGCAGCTTAGCGCGCGCTAGTTGGGAGACCCAGTACTTC.

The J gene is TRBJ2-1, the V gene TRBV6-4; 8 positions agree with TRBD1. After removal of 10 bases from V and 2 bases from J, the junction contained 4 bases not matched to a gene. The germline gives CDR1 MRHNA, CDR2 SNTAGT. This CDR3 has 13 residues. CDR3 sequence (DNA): TGTGCCACCTCGACAGGGGCCTACAATGAGCAGTTCTTC. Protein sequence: CATSTGAYNEQFF.

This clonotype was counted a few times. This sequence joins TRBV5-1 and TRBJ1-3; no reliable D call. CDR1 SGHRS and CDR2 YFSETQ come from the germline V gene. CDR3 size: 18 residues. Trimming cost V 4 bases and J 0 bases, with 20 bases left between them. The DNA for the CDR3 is TGCGCCAGCAGCCCCGAACAAGGGCAGGCGCTCTCTGGAAACACCATATATTTT. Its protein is CASSPEQGQALSGNTIYF. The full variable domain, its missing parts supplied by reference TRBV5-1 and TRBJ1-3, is KAGVTQTPRYLIKTRGQQVTLSCSPISGHRSVSWYQQTPGQGLQFLFEYFSETQRNKGNFPGRFSGRQFSNSRSEMNVSTLELGDSALYLCASSPEQGQALSGNTIYFGEGSWLTVV.

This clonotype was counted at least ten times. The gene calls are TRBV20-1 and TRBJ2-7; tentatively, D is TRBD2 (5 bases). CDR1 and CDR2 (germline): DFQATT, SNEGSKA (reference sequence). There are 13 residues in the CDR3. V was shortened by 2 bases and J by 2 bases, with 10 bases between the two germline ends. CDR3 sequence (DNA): TGCAGTGCTAGATCGGCTAGCACCTACGAGCAGTACTTC. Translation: CSARSASTYEQYF.

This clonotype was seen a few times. CDR3 in amino acids: CASSLDRGETEAFF. The CDR3 nucleotides are TGCGCCAGCAGCTTGGACAGGGGAGAGACTGAAGCTTTCTTT. The chain has TRBV5-1 and TRBJ1-1; 7 bases match TRBD1. Germline V gene sequence: CDR1 SGHRS, CDR2 YFSETQ. This CDR3 is built from 14 residues. V shed 0 bases, J shed 5 bases, and the junction held 4 bases outside the gene matches.

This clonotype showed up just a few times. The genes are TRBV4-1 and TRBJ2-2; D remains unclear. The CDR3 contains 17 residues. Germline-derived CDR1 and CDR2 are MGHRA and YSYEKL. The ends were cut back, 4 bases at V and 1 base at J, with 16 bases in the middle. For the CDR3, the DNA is TGCGCCAGCAGCCGCCAAGTCACCAACTTGAACACCGGGGAGCTGTTTTTT. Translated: CASSRQVTNLNTGELFF.

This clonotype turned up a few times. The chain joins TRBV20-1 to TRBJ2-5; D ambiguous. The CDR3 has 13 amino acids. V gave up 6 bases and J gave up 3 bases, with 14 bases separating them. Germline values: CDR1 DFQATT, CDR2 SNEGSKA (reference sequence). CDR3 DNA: TGCAGTGCGCCGGGTTCTGGGGAAGAGACCCAGTACTTC. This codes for CSAPGSGEETQYF.

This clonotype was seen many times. CDR3 bases: TGCAGTGCTAGGTTCGAGCGGGAGAGCTCCTACAATGAGCAGTTCTTC. Its translation is CSARFERESSYNEQFF. This chain uses TRBV20-1 with TRBJ2-1, with 8 bases matching TRBD2. The CDR3 has 16 amino acids. Losses at the gene ends were 3 bases for V and 0 bases for J; bases not matched to a gene: 7. The germline V gene encodes CDR1 DFQATT and CDR2 SNEGSKA (reference sequence).

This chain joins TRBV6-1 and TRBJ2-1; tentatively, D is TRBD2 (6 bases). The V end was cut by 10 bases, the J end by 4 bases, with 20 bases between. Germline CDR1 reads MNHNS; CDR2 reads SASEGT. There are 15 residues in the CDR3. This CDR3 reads CATTRWGGGYNEQFF. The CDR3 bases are TGTGCCACCACCCGTTGGGGTGGGGGGTACAATGAGCAGTTCTTC.

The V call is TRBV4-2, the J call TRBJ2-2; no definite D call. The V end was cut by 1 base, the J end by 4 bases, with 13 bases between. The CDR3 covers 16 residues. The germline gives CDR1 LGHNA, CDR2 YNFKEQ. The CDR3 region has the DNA TGTGCCAGCAGCCAAGTCCCACCTTTAGGCACCGGGGAGCTGTTTTTT. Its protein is CASSQVPPLGTGELFF.

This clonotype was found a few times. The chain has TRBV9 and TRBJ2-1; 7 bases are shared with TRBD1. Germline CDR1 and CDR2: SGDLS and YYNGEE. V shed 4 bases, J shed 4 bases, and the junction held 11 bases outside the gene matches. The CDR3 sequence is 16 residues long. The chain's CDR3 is CASSPRDRRAYNEQFF. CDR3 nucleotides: TGTGCCAGCAGCCCCCGGGACAGAAGAGCTTACAATGAGCAGTTCTTC.

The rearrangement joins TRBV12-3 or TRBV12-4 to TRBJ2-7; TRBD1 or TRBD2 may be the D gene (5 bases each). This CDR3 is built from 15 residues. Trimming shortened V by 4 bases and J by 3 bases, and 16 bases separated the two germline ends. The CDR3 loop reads CASSYGLRGVYEQYF. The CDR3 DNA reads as TGTGCCAGCAGTTACGGACTCCGGGGCGTCTACGAGCAGTACTTC.